The 25 T cell receptor beta chains presented below share a single source sample, sequenced in a study of cytomegalovirus exposure and HLA in healthy donors. Vbeta (60) and Jbeta (13) primers were used in the PCR. Libraries were prepared by immunoSEQ multiplex PCR; TCRdb keeps only in-frame clonotypes and omits some of them. The sample yields some 200,000 clones, about four fifths seen once. Material for sequencing was PBMCs. All receptors come from a young woman in good health and CMV-seronegative.

This clone was seen a handful of times. V gene TRBV28 combines with J gene TRBJ2-1, with 8 bases identical to TRBD2. V lost 3 bases and J lost 4; bases outside the gene matches: 2. The CDR3 has 14 amino acids. Germline CDR1 MDHEN, CDR2 SYDVKM. The CDR3 bases are TGTGCCAGCAGTTTCGAGCGGGAGTACAATGAGCAGTTCTTC. This sequence encodes CASSFEREYNEQFF.

The chain links TRBV19 to TRBJ2-3; D might be TRBD2 (6 bases). The CDR3 consists of 14 residues. Germline V gene data show CDR1 as LNHDA and CDR2 as SQIVND (reference sequence). The V end lost 9 bases, the J end lost 2 bases, and 15 bases lay between the germline ends. The CDR3 protein is CASTSSDHTDTQYF. The CDR3 DNA is TGTGCCAGCACTAGCTCCGATCACACAGATACGCAGTATTTT.

The rearrangement uses TRBV5-6 and TRBJ1-2, with D unresolved. The V gene lost 3 bases and the J gene lost 1 base, with 7 bases spanning the gap. The CDR3 is 13 residues long. Germline lookup yields CDR1 SGHDT and CDR2 YYEEEE. CDR3 sequence: CASSSSGNYGYTF. As DNA, the CDR3 is TGTGCCAGCAGCTCGTCGGGTAACTATGGCTACACCTTC. The complete variable domain, with remaining parts taken from reference TRBV5-6 and TRBJ1-2, reads DAGVTQSPTHLIKTRGQQVTLRCSPKSGHDTVSWYQQALGQGPQFIFQYYEEEERQRGNFPDRFSGHQFPNYSSELNVNALLLGDSALYLCASSSSGNYGYTFGSGTRLTVV.

The chain combines TRBV27 with TRBJ2-3; D call uncertain. Trimming removed 6 bases from V and 2 bases from J, with 9 bases in between. Germline CDR1 reads MNHEY; CDR2 reads SMNVEV (reference sequence). CDR3 length: 13 amino acids. CDR3 region: CASSTVATDTQYF. In DNA, the CDR3 is TGTGCCAGCAGCACCGTGGCCACAGATACGCAGTATTTT.

V and J are TRBV4-3 and TRBJ1-6; 8 nucleotides line up with TRBD1. V gave up 1 base and J gave up 6 bases; unmatched junction bases: 8. The germline CDR1 and CDR2 sequences are LGHNA and YSLEER. The CDR3 totals 17 residues. Written as DNA, the CDR3 is TGCGCCAGCAGCCAAGCCTCCGACAGGGGCACTAATTCACCCCTCCACTTT. Protein: CASSQASDRGTNSPLHF.

This chain links TRBV15 with TRBJ2-1; 9 bases fit TRBD2. The ends lost 1 base at V and 4 bases at J; junction bases unmatched: 8. The CDR3 consists of 17 residues. The germline V gene encodes CDR1 LNHNV and CDR2 YYDKDF (reference sequence). CDR3 DNA: TGTGCCACCAGCAGAGTCGCTAGCGGGATTTCGTACAATGAGCAGTTCTTC. This sequence encodes CATSRVASGISYNEQFF.

The chain carries TRBV30 and TRBJ1-4; D unclear. The CDR3 consists of 14 residues. V lost 1 base and J 5 bases, leaving 11 bases between the germline ends. Germline CDR1 is GTSNPN and CDR2 is SVGIG (reference sequence). CDR3 bases: TGTGCCTGGAGTGGTGGCGGCTGGAATGAAAAACTGTTTTTT. Residues: CAWSGGGWNEKLFF.

The chain combines TRBV27 with TRBJ1-6, with 8 positions matching TRBD1. The CDR3 has 15 amino acids. V dropped 5 bases and J dropped 7; count of bases not matched to a gene: 7. Germline lookup yields CDR1 MNHEY and CDR2 SMNVEV (reference sequence). CDR3: CASSTDRTGNSPLHF. CDR3 in DNA: TGTGCCAGCAGTACGGACCGGACAGGGAATTCACCCCTCCACTTT.

This clone was observed a handful of times. The chain couples TRBV6-5 to TRBJ1-2; D is undetermined. V was cut by 6 bases and J by 8 bases, with 10 bases left in between. Germline loops: CDR1 MNHEY, CDR2 SVGAGI. CDR3 length: 11 amino acids. The chain's CDR3 is CASRWAKGYTF. CDR3 nucleotide sequence: TGTGCCAGCAGATGGGCGAAGGGCTACACCTTC.

This clone was recorded only once. The CDR3: CASSAGQGEMNTEAFF. In nucleotides, the CDR3 is TGTGCCAGTAGCGCGGGACAGGGAGAAATGAACACTGAAGCTTTCTTT. The rearrangement links TRBV19 to TRBJ1-1; 9 bases fit TRBD1. The CDR3 contains 16 residues. Germline CDR1 and CDR2: LNHDA and SQIVND (reference sequence). After removal of 6 bases from V and 0 bases from J, the junction contained 8 bases not matched to a gene.

This rearrangement joins TRBV6-5 to TRBJ2-7, with D tentatively TRBD2 (6 bases). Germline CDR1 and CDR2: MNHEY and SVGAGI. V lost 6 bases and J lost 5, with 14 bases in between. The CDR3 totals 13 residues. CDR3 coding DNA: TGTGCCAGCAGCCCGACTAGTCCCAACGAGCAGTACGTC. It yields the protein CASSPTSPNEQYV.

The chain carries TRBV11-2 and TRBJ2-7, with 13 positions matching TRBD2. The CDR3 extends over 15 amino acids. V gave up 6 bases and J gave up 1 base; unmatched junction bases: 3. The germline V gene encodes CDR1 SGHAT and CDR2 FQNNGV. CDR3 DNA: TGTGCCAGCAGACTAGCGGGAGGGCCGTCCTACGAGCAGTACTTC. As protein: CASRLAGGPSYEQYF.

CDR3 residues: CASSLWGGNQPQHF. DNA for the CDR3: TGTGCCAGCAGTTTATGGGGGGGCAATCAGCCCCAGCATTTT. The chain recombines TRBV27 with TRBJ1-5; possibly TRBD1 for D (5 bases). The germline V gene encodes CDR1 MNHEY and CDR2 SMNVEV (reference sequence). V dropped 1 base and J dropped 2 bases, with 6 bases sitting between them. The CDR3 sequence is 14 residues long.

This clone occurred a few times. The chain links TRBV6-5 to TRBJ2-7; TRBD2 might be the D (6 bases). Germline V lookup: CDR1 MNHEY, CDR2 SVGAGI. With 5 bases removed from V and 4 bases from J, the gap between germline ends came to 12 bases. This CDR3 is built from 13 residues. The CDR3 sequence: CASSPGVQYEQYV. CDR3 nucleotides: TGTGCCAGCAGTCCGGGGGTTCAGTACGAGCAGTACGTC.

This chain connects TRBV4-3 to TRBJ1-2, with 9 bases matching TRBD1. Germline V gene sequence: CDR1 LGHNA, CDR2 YSLEER. The CDR3 has 14 residues. With V trimmed by 2 bases and J by 8 bases, 6 bases remained unmatched. The CDR3 spells CASSQPDRGGGYTF. CDR3 bases: TGCGCCAGCAGCCAACCGGACAGGGGCGGGGGCTACACCTTC.

The V and J genes are TRBV28 and TRBJ1-5, with 7 bases identical to TRBD1. This CDR3 contains 15 residues. Germline V gene lookup returns CDR1 MDHEN and CDR2 SYDVKM. Unmatched junction bases numbered 8, after V lost 6 bases and J lost 3 bases. The CDR3 reads CASRAGGGDNQPQHF. In nucleotides, the CDR3 is TGTGCCAGCAGGGCCGGAGGGGGCGACAATCAGCCCCAGCATTTT.

This clone was detected only once. The V call is TRBV29-1, the J call TRBJ1-3; D remains unclear. Germline CDR1 is SQVTM and CDR2 is ANQGSEA. This CDR3 is built from 13 residues. V shed 6 bases and J shed 0 bases, with 9 bases lying between them. The CDR3 DNA sequence: TGCAGCGTCGCACAGATCTCTGGAAACACCATATATTTT. Its translation is CSVAQISGNTIYF.

The rearrangement joins TRBV30 to TRBJ1-5; D is undetermined. Germline assignment: CDR1 GTSNPN and CDR2 SVGIG (reference sequence). The CDR3 consists of 13 residues. The ends were cut back, 5 bases at V and 0 bases at J, with 8 bases in the middle. The CDR3 loop reads CAWDGNSNQPQHF. DNA of the CDR3: TGTGCCTGGGACGGGAATAGCAATCAGCCCCAGCATTTT.

The chain couples TRBV28 to TRBJ2-7, with 11 bases fitting TRBD1. Germline trimming cut 3 bases from V and 6 bases from J; bases unmatched to any gene: 7. The CDR3 covers 15 residues. From germline, CDR1 is MDHEN and CDR2 SYDVKM. The CDR3: CASSFPGQGDGEQYF. CDR3 bases: TGTGCCAGCAGTTTCCCGGGACAGGGGGACGGCGAGCAGTACTTC.

The rearrangement uses TRBV2 and TRBJ1-2; unclear D gene. The CDR3 runs to 12 residues. Trimming pared 4 bases from V and 6 bases from J, leaving 9 bases between. Germline loops: CDR1 SNHLY, CDR2 FYNNEI. DNA of the CDR3: TGTGCCAGCAGTGTGACGGGGAATGGCTACACCTTC. Its translation: CASSVTGNGYTF.

The rearrangement links TRBV6-1 to TRBJ2-1, with D uncertain. The CDR3 runs 17 residues. Germline V gene lookup returns CDR1 MNHNS and CDR2 SASEGT. The V end was cut by 0 bases, the J end by 2 bases, with 14 bases between. CDR3 in amino acids: CASSEALRGRAYNEQFF. CDR3 DNA: TGTGCCAGCAGTGAAGCGCTCCGAGGCCGGGCCTACAATGAGCAGTTCTTC.

The CDR3 DNA sequence: TGTGCCAGCAGCGCAGGGGTTACTAACTATGGCTACACCTTC. This codes for CASSAGVTNYGYTF. The chain employs TRBV11-3 and TRBJ1-2; D might be TRBD1 (6 bases). The CDR3 totals 14 residues. Trimming removed 5 bases at V and 0 bases at J, with 10 bases between. Per germline, CDR1 SGHNT and CDR2 YENEEA.

This chain links TRBV19 with TRBJ1-3; no clear D. V was cut by 7 bases and J by 0 bases, with 13 bases left in between. Germline-derived CDR1 and CDR2 are LNHDA and SQIVND (reference sequence). The CDR3 sequence is 15 residues long. The CDR3 bases are TGTGCCAGTACCAACAAAGCGGCCTCTGGAAACACCATATATTTT. Translation gives CASTNKAASGNTIYF.

CDR3 in DNA: TGTGCCAGCAGCTTTGGGACAGGCCGGCTTAGCTATGGCTACACCTTC. As protein: CASSFGTGRLSYGYTF. This chain links TRBV5-5 with TRBJ1-2; 8 bases fit TRBD1. V was clipped by 2 bases and J by 4 bases; unmatched bases: 10. The CDR3 is 16 residues long. Germline values: CDR1 SGHKS, CDR2 YYEKEE (reference sequence).

The V and J genes are TRBV7-2 and TRBJ2-5; 8 nucleotides agree with TRBD1. Germline V gene lookup returns CDR1 SGHTA and CDR2 FQGNSA. This CDR3 contains 16 residues. The junction had 9 bases not matched to a gene; V was cut back by 5 bases and J by 1 base. CDR3 nucleotides: TGTGCCAGCAGCCCCGGACAGGGTGGGGGCCAAGAGACCCAGTACTTC. The encoded protein is CASSPGQGGGQETQYF.